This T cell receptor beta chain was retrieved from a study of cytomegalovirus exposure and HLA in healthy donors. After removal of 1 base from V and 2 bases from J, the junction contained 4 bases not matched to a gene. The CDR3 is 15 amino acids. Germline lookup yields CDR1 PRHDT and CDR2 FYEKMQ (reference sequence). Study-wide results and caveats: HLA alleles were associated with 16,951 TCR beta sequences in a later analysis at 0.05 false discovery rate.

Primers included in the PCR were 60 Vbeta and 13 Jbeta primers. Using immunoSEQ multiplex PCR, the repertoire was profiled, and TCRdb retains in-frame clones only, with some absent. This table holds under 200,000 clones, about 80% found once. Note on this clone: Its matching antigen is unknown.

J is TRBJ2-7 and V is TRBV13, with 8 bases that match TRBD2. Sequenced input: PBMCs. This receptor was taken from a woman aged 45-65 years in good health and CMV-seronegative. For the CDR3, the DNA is TGTGCCAGCAGCTTAGAAGGTAGCGGGACCTACGAGCAGTACTTC. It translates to CASSLEGSGTYEQYF. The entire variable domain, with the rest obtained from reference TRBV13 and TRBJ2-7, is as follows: AAGVIQSPRHLIKEKRETATLKCYPIPRHDTVYWYQQGPGQDPQFLISFYEKMQSDKGSIPDRFSAQQFSDYHSELNMSSLELGDSALYFCASSLEGSGTYEQYFGPGTRLTVT.